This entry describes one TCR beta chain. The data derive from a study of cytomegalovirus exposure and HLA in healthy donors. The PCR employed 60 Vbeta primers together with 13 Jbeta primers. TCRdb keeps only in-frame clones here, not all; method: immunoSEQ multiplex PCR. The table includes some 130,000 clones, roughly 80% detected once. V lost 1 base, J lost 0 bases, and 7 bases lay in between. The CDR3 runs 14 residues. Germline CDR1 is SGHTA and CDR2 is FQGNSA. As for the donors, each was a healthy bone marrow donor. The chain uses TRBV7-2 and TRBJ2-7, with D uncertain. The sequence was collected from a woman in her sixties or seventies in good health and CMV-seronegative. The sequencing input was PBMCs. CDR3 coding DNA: TGTGCCAGCAGCTTAGGAGCGTCCTCCTACGAGCAGTACTTC. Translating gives CASSLGASSYEQYF.